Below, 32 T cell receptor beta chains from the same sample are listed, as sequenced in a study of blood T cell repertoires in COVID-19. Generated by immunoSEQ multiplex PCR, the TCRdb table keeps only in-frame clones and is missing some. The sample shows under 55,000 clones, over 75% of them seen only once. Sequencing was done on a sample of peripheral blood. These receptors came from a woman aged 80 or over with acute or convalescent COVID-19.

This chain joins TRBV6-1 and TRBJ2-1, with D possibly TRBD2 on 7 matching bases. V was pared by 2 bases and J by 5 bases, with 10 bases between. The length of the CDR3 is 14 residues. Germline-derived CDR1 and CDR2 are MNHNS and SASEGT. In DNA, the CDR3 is TGTGCCAGCAGTGAAAAGGGGGGGGACAATGAGCAGTTCTTC. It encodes CASSEKGGDNEQFF.

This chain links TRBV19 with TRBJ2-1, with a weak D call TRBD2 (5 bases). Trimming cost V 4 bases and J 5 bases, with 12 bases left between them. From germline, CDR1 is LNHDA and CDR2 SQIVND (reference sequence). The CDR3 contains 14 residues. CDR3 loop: CASSTGYPNNEQFF. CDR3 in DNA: TGTGCCAGTAGTACGGGGTATCCGAACAATGAGCAGTTCTTC.

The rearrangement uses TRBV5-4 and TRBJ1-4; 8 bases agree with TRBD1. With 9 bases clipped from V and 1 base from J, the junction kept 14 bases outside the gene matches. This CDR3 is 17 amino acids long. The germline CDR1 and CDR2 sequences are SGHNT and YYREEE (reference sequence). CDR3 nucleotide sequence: TGTGCCACAAAAAACAGGGGGATAGTTGGAACTAATGAAAAACTGTTTTTT. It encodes CATKNRGIVGTNEKLFF.

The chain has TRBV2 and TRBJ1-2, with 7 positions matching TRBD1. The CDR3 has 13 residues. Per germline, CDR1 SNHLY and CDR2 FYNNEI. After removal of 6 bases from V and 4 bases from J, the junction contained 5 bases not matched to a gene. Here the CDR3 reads CASRRDSGYGYTF. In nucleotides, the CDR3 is TGTGCCAGCAGGCGGGACAGTGGCTATGGCTACACCTTC.

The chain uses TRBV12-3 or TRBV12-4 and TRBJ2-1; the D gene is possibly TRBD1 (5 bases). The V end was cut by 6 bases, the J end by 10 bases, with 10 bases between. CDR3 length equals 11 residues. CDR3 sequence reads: CASSGRVEQFF. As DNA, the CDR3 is TGTGCCAGCAGCGGCAGGGTGGAGCAGTTCTTC.

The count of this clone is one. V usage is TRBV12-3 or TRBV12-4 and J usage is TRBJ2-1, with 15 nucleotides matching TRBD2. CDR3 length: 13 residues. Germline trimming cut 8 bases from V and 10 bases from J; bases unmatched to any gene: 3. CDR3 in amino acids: CASRTSGRDEQFF. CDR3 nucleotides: TGTGCCAGCCGGACTAGCGGGAGGGACGAGCAGTTCTTC.

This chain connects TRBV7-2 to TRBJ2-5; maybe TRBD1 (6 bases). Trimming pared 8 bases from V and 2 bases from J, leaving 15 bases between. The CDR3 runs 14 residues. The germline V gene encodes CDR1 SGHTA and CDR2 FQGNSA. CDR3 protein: CASQLDRTQETQYF. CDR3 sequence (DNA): TGTGCCAGCCAATTGGACAGAACACAAGAGACCCAGTACTTC.

CDR3 residues: CASSQGGWSNQPQHF. The CDR3 DNA reads TGTGCCAGCAGCCAAGGGGGCTGGAGCAATCAGCCCCAGCATTTT. The J gene is TRBJ1-5, the V gene TRBV4-2; D is perhaps TRBD1 (5 bases). This CDR3 comprises 15 residues. Germline-derived CDR1 and CDR2 are LGHNA and YNFKEQ. The V end was cut by 1 base, the J end by 1 base, with 8 bases between.

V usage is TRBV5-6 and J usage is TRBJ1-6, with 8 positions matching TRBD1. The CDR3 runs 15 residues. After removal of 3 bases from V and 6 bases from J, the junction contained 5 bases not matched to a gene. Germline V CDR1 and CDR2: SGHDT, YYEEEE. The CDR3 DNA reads TGTGCCAGCAGCTATGGACAGGGTGGTAATTCACCCCTCCACTTT. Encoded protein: CASSYGQGGNSPLHF.

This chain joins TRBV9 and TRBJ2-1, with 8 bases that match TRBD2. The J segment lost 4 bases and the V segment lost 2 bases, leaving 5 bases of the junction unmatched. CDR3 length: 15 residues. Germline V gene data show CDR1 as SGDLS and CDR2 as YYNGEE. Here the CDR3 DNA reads TGTGCCAGCAGCGTCGGCCAGCGGGGGTACAATGAGCAGTTCTTC. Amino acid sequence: CASSVGQRGYNEQFF.

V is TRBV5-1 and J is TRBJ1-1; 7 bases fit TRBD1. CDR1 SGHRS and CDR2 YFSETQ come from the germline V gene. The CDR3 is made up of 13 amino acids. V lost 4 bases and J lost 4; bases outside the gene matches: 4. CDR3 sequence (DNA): TGCGCCAGCAGCAAGACAGGGAGCACTGAAGCTTTCTTT. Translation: CASSKTGSTEAFF.

CDR3 nucleotides: TGTGCCACCAGCTCCCGACTAGCGGGAGACAGGTTAACCTACGAGCAGTACTTC. Protein: CATSSRLAGDRLTYEQYF. The V and J genes are TRBV15 and TRBJ2-7, with TRBD2 matching 12 bases. Looked up from germline, CDR1 is LNHNV and CDR2 is YYDKDF (reference sequence). Trimming at V came to 5 bases and at J to 2 bases, leaving 13 bases not matched to a gene. The CDR3 loop spans 18 amino acids.

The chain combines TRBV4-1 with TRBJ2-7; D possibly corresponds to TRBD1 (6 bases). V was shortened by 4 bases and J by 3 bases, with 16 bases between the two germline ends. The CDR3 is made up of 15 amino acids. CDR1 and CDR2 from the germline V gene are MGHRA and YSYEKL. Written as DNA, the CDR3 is TGCGCCAGCAGCCCCCTCTCGGGACACAGCTACGAGCAGTACTTC. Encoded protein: CASSPLSGHSYEQYF.

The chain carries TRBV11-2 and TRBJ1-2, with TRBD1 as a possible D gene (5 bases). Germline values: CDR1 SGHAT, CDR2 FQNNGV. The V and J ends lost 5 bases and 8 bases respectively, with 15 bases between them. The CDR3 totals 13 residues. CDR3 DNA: TGTGCCAGCAGCCCCGGAGGGGTGGGAGGCTACACCTTC. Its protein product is CASSPGGVGGYTF.

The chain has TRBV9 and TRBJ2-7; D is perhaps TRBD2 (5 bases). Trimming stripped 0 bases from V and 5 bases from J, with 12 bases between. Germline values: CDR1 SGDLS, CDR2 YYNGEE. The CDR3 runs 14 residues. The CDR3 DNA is TGTGCCAGCAGCGTAGGCGGGTCCCAGAACGAGCAGTACTTC. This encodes CASSVGGSQNEQYF.

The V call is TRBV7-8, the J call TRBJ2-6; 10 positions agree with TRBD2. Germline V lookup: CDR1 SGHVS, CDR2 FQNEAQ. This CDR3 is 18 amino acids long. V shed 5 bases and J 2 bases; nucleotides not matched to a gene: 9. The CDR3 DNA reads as TGTGCCAGCAGCCCTCTAGCGGGAGTATGGGCTGGGGCCAACGTCCTGACTTTC. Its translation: CASSPLAGVWAGANVLTF.

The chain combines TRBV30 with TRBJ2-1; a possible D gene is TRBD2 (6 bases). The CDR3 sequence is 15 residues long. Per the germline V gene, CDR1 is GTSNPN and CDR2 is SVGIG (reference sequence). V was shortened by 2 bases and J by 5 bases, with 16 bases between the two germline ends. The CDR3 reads CAWSRVGGRNNEQFF. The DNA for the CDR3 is TGTGCCTGGAGTCGCGTTGGGGGGAGGAACAATGAGCAGTTCTTC.

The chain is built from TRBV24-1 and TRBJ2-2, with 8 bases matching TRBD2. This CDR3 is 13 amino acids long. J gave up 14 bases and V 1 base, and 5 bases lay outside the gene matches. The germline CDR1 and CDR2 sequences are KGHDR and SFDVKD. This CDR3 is CATSDFKGLGLFF. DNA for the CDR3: TGTGCCACCAGTGATTTTAAGGGACTAGGCCTGTTTTTT.

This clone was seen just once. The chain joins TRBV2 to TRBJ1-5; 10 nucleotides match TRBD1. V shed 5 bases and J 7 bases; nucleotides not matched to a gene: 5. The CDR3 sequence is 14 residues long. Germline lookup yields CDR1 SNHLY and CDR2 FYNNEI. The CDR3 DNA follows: TGTGCCAGCAGTATAAGACAGGGGGCGCAGCCCCAGCATTTT. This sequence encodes CASSIRQGAQPQHF.

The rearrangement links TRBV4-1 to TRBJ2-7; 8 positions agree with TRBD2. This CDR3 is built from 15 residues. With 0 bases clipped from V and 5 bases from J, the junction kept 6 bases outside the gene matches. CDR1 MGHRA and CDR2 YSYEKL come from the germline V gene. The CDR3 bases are TGCGCCAGCAGCCAAGATTACGGGAGGGGCCACGAGCAGTACTTC. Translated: CASSQDYGRGHEQYF.

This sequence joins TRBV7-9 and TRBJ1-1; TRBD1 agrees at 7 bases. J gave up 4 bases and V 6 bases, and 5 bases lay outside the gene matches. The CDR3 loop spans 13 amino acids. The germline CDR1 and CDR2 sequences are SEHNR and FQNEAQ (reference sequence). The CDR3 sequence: CASSFGQATEAFF. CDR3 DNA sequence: TGTGCCAGCAGTTTCGGACAGGCCACTGAAGCTTTCTTT.

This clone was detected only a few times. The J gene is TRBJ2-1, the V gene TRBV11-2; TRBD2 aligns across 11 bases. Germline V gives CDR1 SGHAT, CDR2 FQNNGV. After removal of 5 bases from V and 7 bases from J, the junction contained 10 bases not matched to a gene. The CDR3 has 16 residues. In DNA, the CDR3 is TGTGCCAGCAGCCCCATGACTAGCGGGATTTCGAATGAGCAGTTCTTC. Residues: CASSPMTSGISNEQFF.

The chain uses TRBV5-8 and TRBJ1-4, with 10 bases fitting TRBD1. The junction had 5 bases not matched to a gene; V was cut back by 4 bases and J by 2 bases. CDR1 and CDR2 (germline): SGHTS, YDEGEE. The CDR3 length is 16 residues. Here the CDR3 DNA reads TGTGCCAGCAGCCAGGGGACAGGGGCCACTAATGAAAAACTGTTTTTT. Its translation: CASSQGTGATNEKLFF.

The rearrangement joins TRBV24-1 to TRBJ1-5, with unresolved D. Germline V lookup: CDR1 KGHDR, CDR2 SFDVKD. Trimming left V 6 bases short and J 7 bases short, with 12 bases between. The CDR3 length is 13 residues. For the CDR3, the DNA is TGTGCCACCAGTACGGGGTCGCGACAGCCCCAGCATTTT. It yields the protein CATSTGSRQPQHF.

The DNA for the CDR3 is TGTGCCAGCAGCTTGGGCGGGGGGGACGACTATGGCTACACCTTC. This sequence encodes CASSLGGGDDYGYTF. This chain connects TRBV5-4 to TRBJ1-2; tentative D call: TRBD1 (5 bases). This CDR3 comprises 15 residues. Germline V CDR1 and CDR2: SGHNT, YYREEE (reference sequence). V lost 0 bases and J lost 3, with 12 bases in between.

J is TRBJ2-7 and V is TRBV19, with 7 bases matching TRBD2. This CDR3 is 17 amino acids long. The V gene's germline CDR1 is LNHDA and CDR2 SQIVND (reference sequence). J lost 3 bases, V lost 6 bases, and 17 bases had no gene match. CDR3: CASRMRGRASFDYEQYF. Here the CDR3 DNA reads TGTGCCAGTAGGATGCGAGGGAGGGCCTCTTTCGACTACGAGCAGTACTTC.

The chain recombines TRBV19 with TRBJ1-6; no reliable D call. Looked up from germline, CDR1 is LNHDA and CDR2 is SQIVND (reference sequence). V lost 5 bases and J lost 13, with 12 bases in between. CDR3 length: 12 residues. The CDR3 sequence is CASSAGIPPLHF. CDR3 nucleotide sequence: TGTGCCAGTAGTGCGGGGATTCCCCCCCTCCACTTT.

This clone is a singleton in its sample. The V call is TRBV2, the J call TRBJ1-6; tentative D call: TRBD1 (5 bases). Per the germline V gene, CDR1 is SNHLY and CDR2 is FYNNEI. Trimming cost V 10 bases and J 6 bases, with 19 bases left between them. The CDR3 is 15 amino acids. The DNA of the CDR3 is TGTGCCACCCGGGAGGGGCACAGAACTAATTCACCCCTCCACTTT. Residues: CATREGHRTNSPLHF.

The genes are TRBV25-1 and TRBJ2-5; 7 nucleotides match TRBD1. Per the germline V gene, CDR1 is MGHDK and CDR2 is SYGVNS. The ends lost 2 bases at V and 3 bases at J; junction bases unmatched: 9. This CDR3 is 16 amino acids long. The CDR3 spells CASSEPTGTAKETQYF. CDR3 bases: TGTGCCAGCAGTGAACCCACCGGGACAGCGAAAGAGACCCAGTACTTC.

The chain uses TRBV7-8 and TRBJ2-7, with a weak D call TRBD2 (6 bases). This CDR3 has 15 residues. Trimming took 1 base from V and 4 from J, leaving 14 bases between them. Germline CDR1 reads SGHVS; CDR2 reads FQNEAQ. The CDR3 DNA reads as TGTGCCAGCAGCTTAGGAACCCAAGGAGGGTACGAGCAGTACTTC. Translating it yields CASSLGTQGGYEQYF.

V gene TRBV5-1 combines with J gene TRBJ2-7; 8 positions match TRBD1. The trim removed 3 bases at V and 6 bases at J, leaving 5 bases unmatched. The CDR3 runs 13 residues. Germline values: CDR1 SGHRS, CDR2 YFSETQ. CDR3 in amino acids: CASSYGQGTEQYF. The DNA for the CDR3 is TGCGCCAGCAGCTATGGACAGGGCACCGAGCAGTACTTC.

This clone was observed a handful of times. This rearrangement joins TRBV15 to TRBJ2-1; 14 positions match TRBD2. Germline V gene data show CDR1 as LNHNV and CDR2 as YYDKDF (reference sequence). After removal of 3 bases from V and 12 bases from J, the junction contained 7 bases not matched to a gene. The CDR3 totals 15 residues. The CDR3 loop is CATSRGTSGSLRQFF. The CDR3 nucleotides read TGTGCCACCAGCAGGGGGACTAGCGGGAGTCTACGGCAGTTCTTC.